Given below is one T cell receptor beta chain in context. Its antigen remains undetermined. No base qualities exist here, and no much larger clone lies one base off it. This specimen belongs to a study of response to subunit inactivated influenza vaccine (dated by TCRdb to 2017 to 2018). In terms of the full investigation: Deep quantitative T cell receptor repertoire profiling was used in the study to track responses to a trivalent subunit inactivated influenza vaccine. Broader findings and caveats from the paper: The authors proposed that each seasonal influenza vaccination may bring in only a limited number of new T cells.

Library creation used RT-PCR. Sequencing was carried out with an Illumina HiSeq 2500. TCRdb reanalyzed the raw reads on its own, using fastp at Q25 for trimming and MiXCR for clone calling, and kept in-frame beta chains. Each CDR3 protein appears once, grouped with its most common genes and DNA. The table for this sample lists about 780,000 distinct CDR3 sequences; around 18% of them were counted only once. The top ten hold roughly a tenth of the sample. There are 15 amino acids in the CDR3, from cysteine to phenylalanine inclusive. Of all the DNA, just the CDR3 is kept, 45 bases in frame from base 1. Sequences SEHNR (CDR1) and FQNEAQ (CDR2) are obtained from the germline V gene (reference sequence). Unmatched junction bases come to 11, with V trimmed by 0 bases and J by 15 bases.

The material sequenced was PBMCs from blood, taken 5 days after vaccination. Here the chain combines TRBV7-9 and TRBJ2-1, with 10 junctional bases fitting TRBD1. The receptor's source is a man between 50 and 59 years old who received an inactivated influenza vaccine. Donor details come from another sample of the same person, matched by shared clones. The CDR3 protein sequence reads: CASSLASGTGVDGFF. The DNA is TGTGCCAGCAGCTTAGCCTCCGGGACAGGGGTTGACGGGTTCTTC.